The clone carrying this TCR beta chain was observed once. The source of the sample is a study of blood T cell repertoires in COVID-19. The germline V and J ends were trimmed by 2 bases and 2 bases, with 9 bases remaining between them. CDR3 size: 14 residues. Germline CDR1 is MNHEY and CDR2 is SMNVEV (reference sequence). The table came from immunoSEQ multiplex PCR; TCRdb's copy has only in-frame clones and leaves some out. The data hold 200,000 to 250,000 clones, with roughly 80% observed a single time. The chain employs TRBV27 and TRBJ1-1; no clear D gene. This receptor was obtained from a woman aged 65 to 85 with acute or convalescent COVID-19. Input material: peripheral blood. CDR3 in amino acids: CASSLGERNTEAFF. The CDR3 DNA reads TGTGCCAGCAGTTTAGGAGAACGCAACACTGAAGCTTTCTTT.